This TCR beta chain was recovered during a study of blood T cells in healthy people across ages. Primers used in a second PCR of about 7 to 12 cycles were a sample-barcoded 5' primer and a J-beta primer mix. TCRdb redid the calling of the 5' RACE reads with MiXCR, one entry per CDR3 protein. The table includes fewer than 700,000 distinct CDR3 sequences, around 50% detected once. Overall study results and limits: Per-million-T-cell TCR beta diversity fell roughly linearly with age. Long-lived and aged donors differed, with more naive CD4+ cells and higher diversity in the long-lived.

All donors came from Russia, were Caucasian and healthy, and spanned ages roughly 6 to 100. This clonotype appeared many times. What it binds is not known. Specimen: blood. The TCR was taken from a man at least 80 years old in good health.

This CDR3 is CATQIDRAGADTQYF. The CDR3 DNA follows: TGTGCCACCCAAATCGACAGGGCTGGGGCAGATACGCAGTATTTT. The rearrangement links TRBV7-9 to TRBJ2-3; TRBD1 matches at 7 bases. The CDR3 loop spans 15 amino acids. Germline lookup yields CDR1 SEHNR and CDR2 FQNEAQ (reference sequence). J gave up 4 bases and V 10 bases, and 14 bases lay outside the gene matches.